This T cell receptor beta chain came from a study of blood T cell repertoires in COVID-19. Looking at the study overall: Sites in the United States, Italy and Spain provided acute and convalescent COVID-19 samples.

The ends lost 2 bases at V and 5 bases at J; junction bases unmatched: 7. There are 15 residues in the CDR3. CDR1 and CDR2 from the germline V gene are SGHTA and FQGTGA. This table comes from immunoSEQ multiplex PCR, and its TCRdb copy is limited to in-frame clones, with some not included. The sample comprises 200,000 or so clones, 80% to 90% of which are singletons, and about 3.8% rests with the top ten. Material for sequencing was PBMCs or T cells enriched from blood (not recorded which). The chain combines TRBV7-3 with TRBJ2-3, with TRBD2 identical over 7 bases. The TCR originated in a woman aged 40-49 years with acute COVID-19. Here the CDR3 DNA reads TGTGCCAGCAGCTTAGGCGGGAGTGGGGGAGATACGCAGTATTTT. Its protein is CASSLGGSGGDTQYF.